This T cell receptor (beta chain) was identified during a study of radiotherapy plus CTLA-4 blockade in lung cancer. Looking at the study overall: Patients showed objective responses in roughly 19% of cases and disease control in 30% to 40%.

The CDR3 consists of 15 residues. Germline lookup yields CDR1 LNHDA and CDR2 SQIVND (reference sequence). This clone has a handful of counts. The junction shows a germline mismatch at one end, possibly a read error. The protocol was immunoSEQ multiplex PCR, while the TCRdb copy is restricted to in-frame clones and leaves out a portion. The repertoire has about 41,000 clones, 65% to 85% of them found once; the top ten carry just under 8.5%. The sequences come from peripheral blood, collected from a patient treated with radiotherapy plus ipilimumab. The sequence was obtained from a human donor with non-small cell lung cancer who had stable disease on radiotherapy plus ipilimumab. The chain uses TRBV19 and TRBJ1-1, with D possibly being TRBD1 (6 bases). CDR3 sequence reads: CASSLEDRPNTEAFF. CDR3 sequence (DNA): TGTGCCAGTAGTCTAGAGGACAGACCGAACACTGAAGCTTTCTTT.